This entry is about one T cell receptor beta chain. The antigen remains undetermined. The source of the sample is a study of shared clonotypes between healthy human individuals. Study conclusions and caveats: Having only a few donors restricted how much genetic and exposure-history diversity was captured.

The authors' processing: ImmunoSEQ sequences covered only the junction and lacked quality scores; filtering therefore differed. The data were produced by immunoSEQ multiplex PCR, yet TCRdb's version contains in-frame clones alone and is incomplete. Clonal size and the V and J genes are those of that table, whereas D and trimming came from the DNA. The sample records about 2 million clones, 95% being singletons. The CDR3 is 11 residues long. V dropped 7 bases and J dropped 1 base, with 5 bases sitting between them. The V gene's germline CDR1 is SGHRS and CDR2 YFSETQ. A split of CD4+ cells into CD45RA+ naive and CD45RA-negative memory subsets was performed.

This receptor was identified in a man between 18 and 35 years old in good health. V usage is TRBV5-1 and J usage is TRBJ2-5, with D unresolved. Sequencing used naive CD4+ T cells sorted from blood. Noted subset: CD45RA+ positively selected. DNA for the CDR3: TGCGCCAGCGGGATCCAAGAGACCCAGTACTTC. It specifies CASGIQETQYF.